The 11 T cell receptor beta chains presented below share a single source sample, sequenced in a study of radiation and T cells in renal cell carcinoma. Sequencing was performed with immunoSEQ multiplex PCR; in TCRdb, only in-frame clones are kept and a portion is missing. The sample yields 13,000 or so clones, 57% seen once. Treatment reported: treatment-naive control, cytoreductive nephrectomy. The input for sequencing was tumor tissue, taken from a patient whose treatment was nephrectomy without radiotherapy. These receptors were collected from a man over 45 with renal cell carcinoma.

V usage is TRBV7-9 and J usage is TRBJ1-2, with a weak D call TRBD1 (6 bases). Between the trimmed V and J ends, which lost 3 bases and 7 bases, there was a span of 12 bases. The CDR3 loop spans 13 amino acids. Germline lookup yields CDR1 SEHNR and CDR2 FQNEAQ (reference sequence). The CDR3 region has the DNA TGTGCCAGCAGCTTCGGGGGGGCTGGTGGCTACACCTTC. It specifies CASSFGGAGGYTF.

The V gene is TRBV15, the J gene TRBJ2-1; D remains unclear. The germline gives CDR1 LNHNV, CDR2 YYDKDF (reference sequence). Deletions cut 0 bases from V and 1 base from J, with 10 bases between. The CDR3 loop spans 16 amino acids. The CDR3 nucleotides are TGTGCCACCAGCAGAGATTGGGCGGATTCCTACAATGAGCAGTTCTTC. Its translation is CATSRDWADSYNEQFF.

In its sample, this clone was seen a few times. The chain joins TRBV6-4 to TRBJ2-6; D is tentatively TRBD1 or TRBD2 (6 bases each). V was trimmed by 0 bases and J by 3 bases, leaving 9 bases between them. The CDR3 contains 16 residues. Per the germline V gene, CDR1 is MRHNA and CDR2 is SNTAGT. In DNA, the CDR3 is TGTGCCAGCAGTGACTCGGGGGGCGTTGGGGCCAACGTCCTGACTTTC. This encodes CASSDSGGVGANVLTF.

The chain joins TRBV11-3 to TRBJ2-5; the D gene is possibly TRBD1 (6 bases). V was shortened by 3 bases and J by 5 bases, with 7 bases between the two germline ends. The germline CDR1 and CDR2 sequences are SGHNT and YENEEA. CDR3 size: 12 residues. CDR3 in DNA: TGTGCCAGCAGCTTGCAGGGGGAGACCCAGTACTTC. Amino acids: CASSLQGETQYF.

The rearrangement joins TRBV2 to TRBJ2-5; maybe TRBD2 (5 bases). V was clipped by 5 bases and J by 11 bases, with 15 bases between them. The CDR3 spans 12 residues. Germline loops: CDR1 SNHLY, CDR2 FYNNEI. CDR3 residues: CASSFGLPVQYF. The CDR3 DNA sequence: TGTGCCAGCAGTTTCGGACTGCCTGTGCAGTACTTC.

The rearrangement joins TRBV5-1 to TRBJ1-6; maybe TRBD1 (5 bases). Germline V gives CDR1 SGHRS, CDR2 YFSETQ. Trimming took 2 bases from V and 7 from J, leaving 13 bases between them. This CDR3 region has 15 residues. CDR3 residues: CASSFQEGKNSPLHF. CDR3 DNA sequence: TGCGCCAGCAGCTTCCAGGAGGGGAAGAATTCACCCCTCCACTTT.

V gene TRBV12-5 combines with J gene TRBJ2-7; D may be TRBD2 (5 bases). The germline V and J ends were trimmed by 1 base and 2 bases, with 9 bases remaining between them. This CDR3 is built from 14 residues. Looked up from germline, CDR1 is LGHNT and CDR2 is FRNRAP. The CDR3 nucleotides read TGTGCTAGTGGTTTGGGCCGGGGAGCCTACGAGCAGTACTTC. Translation gives CASGLGRGAYEQYF. The whole variable domain, filled in from reference TRBV12-5 and TRBJ2-7, reads DARVTQTPRHKVTEMGQEVTMRCQPILGHNTVFWYRQTMMQGLELLAYFRNRAPLDDSGMPKDRFSAEMPDATLATLKIQPSEPRDSAVYFCASGLGRGAYEQYFGPGTRLTVT.

This chain joins TRBV5-1 and TRBJ1-3; unclear D gene. Germline V gene data show CDR1 as SGHRS and CDR2 as YFSETQ. The CDR3 loop spans 15 amino acids. V gave up 5 bases and J gave up 0 bases, with 12 bases separating them. CDR3 bases: TGCGCCAGCAGGGCTCAGACGAACTCTGGAAACACCATATATTTT. Translating it yields CASRAQTNSGNTIYF.

The V and J genes are TRBV5-1 and TRBJ1-1; possible D gene TRBD1, 6 bases. CDR1 is SGHRS and CDR2 is YFSETQ in the germline V gene. V was pared by 0 bases and J by 6 bases, with 15 bases between. The CDR3 is 15 residues long. The CDR3 nucleotides are TGCGCCAGCAGCTTGGCCGTGGGTCCAGGGGCTGAAGCTTTCTTT. This sequence encodes CASSLAVGPGAEAFF.

The chain has TRBV5-6 and TRBJ1-5, with D unresolved. This CDR3 has 14 residues. The V and J ends lost 2 bases and 3 bases respectively, with 9 bases between them. CDR1 and CDR2 from the germline V gene are SGHDT and YYEEEE. CDR3 amino acids: CASSFAGPNQPQHF. The DNA for the CDR3 is TGTGCCAGCAGCTTCGCAGGTCCCAATCAGCCCCAGCATTTT.

The chain carries TRBV7-9 and TRBJ2-2; the match to TRBD2 covers 7 bases. V lost 0 bases, J lost 6 bases, and 4 bases stayed unmatched. The length of the CDR3 is 15 residues. CDR1 SEHNR and CDR2 FQNEAQ come from the germline V gene (reference sequence). CDR3 sequence reads: CASSLASAGAGELFF. CDR3 bases: TGTGCCAGCAGCTTAGCGTCCGCGGGGGCCGGGGAGCTGTTTTTT.